The 31 T cell receptor beta chains reported below all come from one sample, sequenced in a study of T cells in localized non-small cell lung cancer. Clones were read by immunoSEQ multiplex PCR, and TCRdb kept only the in-frame ones, dropping some. The sample gives nearly 15,000 clones, 85% to 90% of which show up once; approximately 26% is in the top ten. The source was peripheral blood, collected before any cancer treatment. These receptors were obtained from a female donor older than 55 with stage I squamous cell lung carcinoma.

This chain uses TRBV6-6 with TRBJ2-3; D is unresolved. CDR3 size: 13 residues. Germline V gives CDR1 MNHNY, CDR2 SVGAGI (reference sequence). With 2 bases removed from V and 2 bases from J, the gap between germline ends came to 5 bases. The CDR3 coding sequence is TGTGCCAGCAGTTACCCTGACACAGATACGCAGTATTTT. Its protein is CASSYPDTDTQYF.

The genes are TRBV11-2 and TRBJ2-1; TRBD2 matches at 13 bases. The junction had 6 bases not matched to a gene; V was cut back by 4 bases and J by 12 bases. CDR1 is SGHAT and CDR2 is FQNNGV in the germline V gene. The CDR3 runs to 14 residues. For the CDR3, the DNA is TGTGCCAGCAGCTCAGGACTAGCGGGAGTGCGGCAGTTCTTC. Translating it yields CASSSGLAGVRQFF.

The V gene is TRBV28, the J gene TRBJ2-7; D unresolved. Trimming removed 2 bases at V and 2 bases at J, with 4 bases between. The CDR3 sequence is 12 residues long. In germline, CDR1 is MDHEN, CDR2 SYDVKM. In DNA, the CDR3 is TGTGCCAGCAGTTTAATGGCCTACGAGCAGTACTTC. Translated, it gives CASSLMAYEQYF.

The chain employs TRBV4-2 and TRBJ1-6; the D is unclear. V was clipped by 5 bases and J by 0 bases, with 8 bases between them. Germline CDR1 LGHNA, CDR2 YNFKEQ. The CDR3 length is 15 residues. The CDR3 region has the DNA TGTGCCAGCAGCTCTGGGATCTCCTATAATTCACCCCTCCACTTT. Its protein product is CASSSGISYNSPLHF.

The chain carries TRBV28 and TRBJ2-5, with 10 bases that match TRBD2. The V segment lost 8 bases and the J segment 5 bases; nucleotides outside the gene matches: 14. There are 16 residues in the CDR3. Germline V gene data show CDR1 as MDHEN and CDR2 as SYDVKM. This chain's CDR3 is CASSMGSGRGVETQYF. Written as DNA, the CDR3 is TGTGCCAGCTCCATGGGCAGCGGGAGGGGGGTGGAGACCCAGTACTTC.

The chain recombines TRBV6-5 with TRBJ1-5, with D hard to call. CDR1 MNHEY and CDR2 SVGAGI come from the germline V gene. The length of the CDR3 is 14 residues. The germline V and J ends were trimmed by 5 bases and 2 bases, with 10 bases remaining between them. The CDR3: CASSLVPGNQPQHF. CDR3 bases: TGTGCCAGCAGTCTAGTTCCTGGCAATCAGCCCCAGCATTTT.

This clone is a singleton in its sample. The V gene is TRBV19, the J gene TRBJ1-1, with no clear D. CDR3 size: 13 residues. V shed 3 bases and J shed 6 bases, with 11 bases lying between them. The germline gives CDR1 LNHDA, CDR2 SQIVND (reference sequence). The CDR3 DNA sequence: TGTGCCAGTAGTATTAGGGCGGCAGCTGAAGCTTTCTTT. Residues: CASSIRAAAEAFF.

On this clone itself: A read error may produce the germline difference seen at one junction end. The rearrangement links TRBV29-1 to TRBJ1-5; TRBD1 matches 7 bases. The CDR3 loop spans 13 amino acids. Germline V gene lookup returns CDR1 SQVTM and CDR2 ANQGSEA. The CDR3 reads CSAKNLDREGGKF. CDR3 bases: TGCAGCGCTAAAAACCTAGACAGGGAGGGGGGTAAATTT.

The DNA for the CDR3 is TGTGCCAGCAGCCAAAACGGGGAGGAGCGGGAGACCCAGTACTTC. Protein: CASSQNGEERETQYF. The V gene is TRBV7-9, the J gene TRBJ2-5; D is possibly TRBD2 (6 bases). The CDR3 consists of 15 residues. Trimming took 5 bases from V and 5 from J, leaving 18 bases between them. CDR1 and CDR2 from the germline V gene are SEHNR and FQNEAQ (reference sequence). Together with reference TRBV7-9 and TRBJ2-5, the CDR3 gives the full variable domain: DTGVSQNPRHKITKRGQNVTFRCDPISEHNRLYWYRQTLGQGPEFLTYFQNEAQLEKSRLLSDRFSAERPKGSFSTLEIQRTEQGDSAMYLCASSQNGEERETQYFGPGTRLLVL.

The chain links TRBV6-5 to TRBJ2-5, with 11 bases matching TRBD1. The CDR3 runs to 14 residues. The V gene's germline CDR1 is MNHEY and CDR2 SVGAGI. The trim removed 6 bases at V and 5 bases at J, leaving 5 bases unmatched. The CDR3 loop reads CASSWTGGGETQYF. For the CDR3, the DNA is TGTGCCAGCAGCTGGACAGGGGGCGGTGAGACCCAGTACTTC.

The chain is built from TRBV9 and TRBJ1-1; TRBD1 might be the D (6 bases). This CDR3 has 14 residues. CDR1 SGDLS and CDR2 YYNGEE come from the germline V gene. Trimming shortened V by 4 bases and J by 1 base, and 11 bases separated the two germline ends. CDR3 nucleotides: TGTGCCAGCAGCAAAACAGGGCAGAACACTGAAGCTTTCTTT. It is translated as CASSKTGQNTEAFF.

This clone was detected once. The rearrangement joins TRBV11-2 to TRBJ2-1; 11 nucleotides line up with TRBD2. V lost 6 bases, J lost 2 bases, and 9 bases stayed unmatched. Germline-derived CDR1 and CDR2 are SGHAT and FQNNGV. The CDR3 length is 17 residues. The CDR3 coding sequence is TGTGCCAGCAGAGCCCCCCTAGCGGGGGGTGCCTACAATGAGCAGTTCTTC. Its translation is CASRAPLAGGAYNEQFF.

V and J are TRBV7-9 and TRBJ2-7; D is possibly TRBD2 (6 bases). The CDR3 is 14 residues long. Trimming left V 2 bases short and J 2 bases short, with 10 bases between. CDR1 is SEHNR and CDR2 is FQNEAQ in the germline V gene (reference sequence). The CDR3 loop is CASSLNSGPYEQYF. CDR3 bases: TGTGCCAGCAGCTTAAATAGCGGTCCCTACGAGCAGTACTTC.

The chain links TRBV28 to TRBJ1-1; TRBD1 is a possible D gene (5 bases). This CDR3 has 13 residues. CDR1 is MDHEN and CDR2 is SYDVKM in the germline V gene. V was trimmed by 6 bases and J by 12 bases, leaving 20 bases between them. The DNA of the CDR3 is TGTGCCAGCAGGCCACCGGGACCCTCGAGATCTTTCTTT. Protein: CASRPPGPSRSFF.

This chain links TRBV5-1 with TRBJ2-7; D is unresolved. This CDR3 is built from 15 residues. The germline gives CDR1 SGHRS, CDR2 YFSETQ. V lost 0 bases and J lost 1, with 11 bases in between. This CDR3 is CASSLDFVLSYEQYF. The CDR3 DNA follows: TGCGCCAGCAGCTTGGACTTCGTATTGTCCTACGAGCAGTACTTC. The complete variable domain, with remaining parts taken from reference TRBV5-1 and TRBJ2-7, reads KAGVTQTPRYLIKTRGQQVTLSCSPISGHRSVSWYQQTPGQGLQFLFEYFSETQRNKGNFPGRFSGRQFSNSRSEMNVSTLELGDSALYLCASSLDFVLSYEQYFGPGTRLTVT.

The chain employs TRBV11-3 and TRBJ2-1; D is uncertain. With 0 bases removed from V and 10 bases from J, the gap between germline ends came to 10 bases. The V gene's germline CDR1 is SGHNT and CDR2 YENEEA. The CDR3 runs 13 residues. In nucleotides, the CDR3 is TGTGCCAGCAGCTTAGATTTCGCAGGAGAGCAGTTCTTC. Its translation is CASSLDFAGEQFF.

The chain couples TRBV18 to TRBJ2-5; D unclear. V was clipped by 3 bases and J by 2 bases, with 10 bases between them. CDR1 and CDR2 (germline): KGHSH, LQKENI. CDR3 size: 14 residues. The DNA of the CDR3 is TGTGCCAGCTCACCCGGTCCTGGACAAGAGACCCAGTACTTC. This gives the protein CASSPGPGQETQYF.

The chain recombines TRBV2 with TRBJ1-4, with 7 bases fitting TRBD1. This CDR3 comprises 15 residues. The V and J ends lost 3 bases and 7 bases, in that order; junction bases with no gene match: 8. From germline, CDR1 is SNHLY and CDR2 FYNNEI. The CDR3 loop reads CASSEVTGDLEKLFF. CDR3 DNA: TGTGCCAGCAGTGAGGTCACAGGGGATCTTGAAAAACTGTTTTTT.

This sequence joins TRBV23-1 and TRBJ1-2; the D gene is possibly TRBD1 (5 bases). TRBV23-1 is placed among ORFs of uncertain function. The CDR3 length is 14 residues. The V and J ends lost 0 bases and 7 bases respectively, with 12 bases between them. In DNA form, the CDR3 reads TGCGCCAGCAGTCAATCGCACAGGTGCATTGGCTACACCTTC. Protein product: CASSQSHRCIGYTF.

The V call is TRBV6-1, the J call TRBJ2-3; TRBD2 matches at 11 bases. The J segment lost 4 bases and the V segment lost 7 bases, leaving 4 bases of the junction unmatched. The CDR3 length is 14 residues. Per the germline V gene, CDR1 is MNHNS and CDR2 is SASEGT. CDR3: CASTIAGGPDTQYF. The CDR3 DNA follows: TGTGCCAGCACCATAGCGGGGGGGCCAGATACGCAGTATTTT.

The chain joins TRBV18 to TRBJ2-6; D perhaps matches TRBD1 (7 bases). In germline, CDR1 is KGHSH, CDR2 LQKENI. The CDR3 has 16 residues. V was trimmed by 6 bases and J by 0 bases, leaving 12 bases between them. This CDR3 is CASSYQGGSGANVLTF. The DNA for the CDR3 is TGTGCCAGCTCGTACCAGGGGGGCTCTGGGGCCAACGTCCTGACTTTC.

This chain links TRBV7-6 with TRBJ2-2; 7 nucleotides line up with TRBD2. Germline CDR1 and CDR2: SGHVS and FNYEAQ. The CDR3 sequence is 15 residues long. J gave up 4 bases and V 3 bases, and 5 bases lay outside the gene matches. CDR3 sequence (DNA): TGTGCCAGCAGCTTGGGAGGGAGCGGCACCGGGGAGCTGTTTTTT. As protein: CASSLGGSGTGELFF.

This chain joins TRBV27 and TRBJ1-2; TRBD1 might be the D (6 bases). The germline CDR1 and CDR2 sequences are MNHEY and SMNVEV (reference sequence). This CDR3 spans 15 amino acids. Trimming cost V 7 bases and J 4 bases, with 19 bases left between them. CDR3 DNA: TGTGCCAGCACCGCCCTCCTTGGGGGCGGCTATGGCTACACCTTC. Translation gives CASTALLGGGYGYTF.

There are a few counts of this clone. The chain has TRBV7-3 and TRBJ1-1; perhaps TRBD1 as D (5 bases). CDR3 length equals 15 residues. The germline V and J ends were trimmed by 5 bases and 3 bases, with 16 bases remaining between them. Germline CDR1 SGHTA, CDR2 FQGTGA. CDR3 region: CASSAQLGRDTEAFF. DNA for the CDR3: TGTGCCAGCAGCGCGCAGTTGGGGCGGGACACTGAAGCTTTCTTT.

This chain links TRBV18 with TRBJ2-7; D is perhaps TRBD2 (5 bases). V was pared by 6 bases and J by 0 bases, with 6 bases between. The CDR3 sequence is 12 residues long. Germline CDR1 KGHSH, CDR2 LQKENI. The CDR3 nucleotides are TGTGCCAGCTCGACTAACTCCTACGAGCAGTACTTC. Residues: CASSTNSYEQYF.

The chain employs TRBV10-1 and TRBJ1-2; 7 nucleotides align to TRBD1. Germline loops: CDR1 WNHNN, CDR2 SYGVQD (reference sequence). The CDR3 totals 13 residues. Trimming cost V 6 bases and J 6 bases; bases outside gene matches: 7. DNA for the CDR3: TGCGCCAGCAGCGAAACAGGGGAACATGGCTACACCTTC. This translates into CASSETGEHGYTF.

The chain carries TRBV11-2 and TRBJ1-2; D possibly corresponds to TRBD1 (6 bases). V gave up 8 bases and J gave up 4 bases, with 20 bases separating them. Germline loops: CDR1 SGHAT, CDR2 FQNNGV. The CDR3 loop spans 15 amino acids. The CDR3: CASEALLRGPYGYTF. As DNA, the CDR3 is TGTGCCAGCGAAGCCCTTCTACGGGGGCCCTATGGCTACACCTTC. Filled out from reference TRBV11-2 and TRBJ1-2, the complete variable domain reads EAGVAQSPRYKIIEKRQSVAFWCNPISGHATLYWYQQILGQGPKLLIQFQNNGVVDDSQLPKDRFSAERLKGVDSTLKIQPAKLEDSAVYLCASEALLRGPYGYTFGSGTRLTVV.

DNA of the CDR3: TGTGCCAGCAGCCCCTATGGACAGCCCTCGAGGGCTTTCTTT. Encoded protein: CASSPYGQPSRAFF. V is TRBV28 and J is TRBJ1-1, with D perhaps matching TRBD1 (6 bases). The V gene lost 6 bases and the J gene lost 11 bases, with 22 bases spanning the gap. Germline CDR1 MDHEN, CDR2 SYDVKM. The CDR3 has 14 amino acids.

As DNA, the CDR3 is TGTGCCAGCAGCGAATCTCAAGCGGGAATTGAAGCTTTCTTT. As protein: CASSESQAGIEAFF. This chain links TRBV5-4 with TRBJ1-1; D call uncertain. The CDR3 loop spans 14 amino acids. CDR1 is SGHNT, CDR2 YYREEE, per germline (reference sequence). The V gene lost 4 bases and the J gene lost 7 bases, with 17 bases spanning the gap.

The chain has TRBV12-2 and TRBJ2-2. TRBV12-2 is designated a pseudogene. The CDR3 is 17 residues long. The CDR3 DNA sequence: TGTGCAAGTCGCTTAGCGAGACGCTTTGGGGGTACCGGGGAGCTGTTTTTT. As protein: CASRLARRFGGTGELFF.

This clone was seen a few times. The rearrangement joins TRBV10-3 to TRBJ1-1, with 7 bases lining up with TRBD1. Trimming cost V 10 bases and J 11 bases; bases outside gene matches: 13. The CDR3 consists of 12 residues. In germline, CDR1 is ENHRY, CDR2 SYGVKD. CDR3 coding DNA: TGTGCCACCGCCGGACAGGCTCCAGGGGCTTTCTTT. Encoded protein: CATAGQAPGAFF.